This T cell receptor beta chain appears in the sequencing data of a study of cytomegalovirus exposure and HLA in healthy donors. Study-wide results and caveats: Productive rates of about 87% or about 30% were seen for most TCR beta V segments in an earlier analysis. TCR sequences were mostly rare, though some public TCRs occurred in many donors. High specificity and sensitivity for cytomegalovirus status were reported for the classifier.

For this clone: Its matching antigen is unknown.

CDR3 size: 14 residues. V lost 3 bases and J lost 5; bases outside the gene matches: 5. Germline CDR1 LGHNA, CDR2 YSLEER. Both 60 Vbeta primers and 13 Jbeta primers went into the PCR. Profiling relied on immunoSEQ multiplex PCR, and the TCRdb table lists in-frame clones only, not all of them. In the table there are 90,000 to 95,000 clones, around 80% of which are singletons. Sequenced sample: PBMCs. This chain links TRBV4-3 with TRBJ2-5, with TRBD2 matching 8 bases. The receptor was derived from a young man in good health and CMV-seronegative. The CDR3 DNA is TGCGCCAGCAGCCATCGGACTAGCTGGGAGACCCAGTACTTC. Translated: CASSHRTSWETQYF.